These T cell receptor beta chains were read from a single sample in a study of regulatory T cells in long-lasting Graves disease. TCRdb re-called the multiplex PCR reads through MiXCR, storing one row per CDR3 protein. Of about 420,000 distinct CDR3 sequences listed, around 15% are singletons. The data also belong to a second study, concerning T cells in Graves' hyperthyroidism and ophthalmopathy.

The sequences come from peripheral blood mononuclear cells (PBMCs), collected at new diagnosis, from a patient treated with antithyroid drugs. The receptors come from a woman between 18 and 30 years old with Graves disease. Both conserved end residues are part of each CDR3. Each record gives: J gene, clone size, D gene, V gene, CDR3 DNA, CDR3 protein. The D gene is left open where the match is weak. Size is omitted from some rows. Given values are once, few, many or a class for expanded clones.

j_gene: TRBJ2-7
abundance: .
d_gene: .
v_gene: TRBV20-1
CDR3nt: TGCAGTGCTAGCGAAGTTCTGACGGAGCAGTACTTC
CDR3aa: CSASEVLTEQYF

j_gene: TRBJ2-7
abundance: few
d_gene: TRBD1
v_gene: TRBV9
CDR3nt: TGTGCCAGCAGCGTAGGAAAGACAGGGGCCGAGCAGTACTTC
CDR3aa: CASSVGKTGAEQYF

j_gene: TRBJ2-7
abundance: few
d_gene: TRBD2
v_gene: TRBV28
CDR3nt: TGTGCCAGCAATCAGCGGGAGCGCTCGAGATCCGAGCAGTACTTC
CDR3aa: CASNQRERSRSEQYF

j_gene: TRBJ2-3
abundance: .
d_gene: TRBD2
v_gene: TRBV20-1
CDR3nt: TGCAGTGCTAGAGCGGGGGGGGATAACACAGATACGCAGTATTTT
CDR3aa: CSARAGGDNTDTQYF

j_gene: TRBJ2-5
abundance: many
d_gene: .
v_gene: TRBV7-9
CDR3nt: TGTGCCAGCAGCCGTCTCGGGGACACGGTCGTAGAGACCCAGTACTTC
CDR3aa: CASSRLGDTVVETQYF

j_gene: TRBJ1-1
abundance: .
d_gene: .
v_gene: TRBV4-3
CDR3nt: TGCGCCAGCAGCCAAGGAGGGTTTGCTTTCTTT
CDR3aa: CASSQGGFAFF

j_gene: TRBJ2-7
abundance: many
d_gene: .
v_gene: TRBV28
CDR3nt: TGTGCCAGCAGACCTAGTATAACAGGGAACGAGCAGTACTTC
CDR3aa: CASRPSITGNEQYF

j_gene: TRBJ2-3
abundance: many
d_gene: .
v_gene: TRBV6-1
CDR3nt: TGTGCCAGCAGTGGAAACAGGGCCGGGCCTAGCACAGATACGCAGTATTTT
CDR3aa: CASSGNRAGPSTDTQYF

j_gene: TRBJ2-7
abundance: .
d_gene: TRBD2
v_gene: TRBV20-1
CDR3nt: TGCAGTGCCACGAAGCTACGGGCTAGCGGGAACTCCTACGAGCAGTACTTC
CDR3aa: CSATKLRASGNSYEQYF

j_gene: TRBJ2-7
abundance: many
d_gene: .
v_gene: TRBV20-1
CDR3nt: TGCAGTGCTAATCTAGCAGCCGAGCAGTACTTC
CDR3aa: CSANLAAEQYF

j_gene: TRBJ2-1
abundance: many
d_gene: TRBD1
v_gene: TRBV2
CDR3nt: TGTGCCAGCAGTCCTTCCCGACAGGGAATTCGCAATGAGCAGTTCTTC
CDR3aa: CASSPSRQGIRNEQFF

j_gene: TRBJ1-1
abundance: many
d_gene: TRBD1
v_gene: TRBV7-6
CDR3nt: TGTGCCAGCATCGACAGGGGCAACACTGAAGCTTTCTTT
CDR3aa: CASIDRGNTEAFF

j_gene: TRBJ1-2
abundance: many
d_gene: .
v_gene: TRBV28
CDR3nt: TGTGCCAGCACCTTAATGGGGCAGTATGGCTACACCTTC
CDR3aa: CASTLMGQYGYTF

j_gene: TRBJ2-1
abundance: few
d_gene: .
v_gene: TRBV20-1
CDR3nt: TGCAGTGCATGGGATACTAGCAGTCATCGAAATGAGCAGTTCTTC
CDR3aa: CSAWDTSSHRNEQFF

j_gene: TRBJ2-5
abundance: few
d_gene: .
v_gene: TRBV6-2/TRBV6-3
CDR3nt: TGTGCCAGCAGTGATCGGGCCTCTCAAGAGACCCAGTACTTC
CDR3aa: CASSDRASQETQYF

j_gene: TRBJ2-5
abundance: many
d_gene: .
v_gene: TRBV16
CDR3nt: TGTGCCAGCAGCCCAGGAGAGGATGAGACCCAGTACTTC
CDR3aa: CASSPGEDETQYF

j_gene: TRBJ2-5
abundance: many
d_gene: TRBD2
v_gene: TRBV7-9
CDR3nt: TGTGCCAGCAGCTTACCCGGGGTAGCGGGATCCGAGACCCAGTACTTC
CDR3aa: CASSLPGVAGSETQYF

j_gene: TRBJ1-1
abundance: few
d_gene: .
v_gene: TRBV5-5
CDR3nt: TGTGCCAGCAGCTTGGGTAACCAGGTCATGAACACTGAAGCTTTCTTT
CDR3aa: CASSLGNQVMNTEAFF

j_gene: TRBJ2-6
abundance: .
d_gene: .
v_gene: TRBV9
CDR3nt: TGTGCCAGCAGCGTAACCAGGGATGGGGCCAACGTCCTGACTTTC
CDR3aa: CASSVTRDGANVLTF

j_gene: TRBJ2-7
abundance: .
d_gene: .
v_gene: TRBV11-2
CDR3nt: TGTGCCAGCAGTATCTTAGGATACGAGCAGTACTTC
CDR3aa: CASSILGYEQYF

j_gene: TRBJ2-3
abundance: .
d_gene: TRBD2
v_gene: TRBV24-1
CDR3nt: TGTGCCACCAGCTCAGGACTAGCGGGACGATATGCGCAGTATTTT
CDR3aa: CATSSGLAGRYAQYF

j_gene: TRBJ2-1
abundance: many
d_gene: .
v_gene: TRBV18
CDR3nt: TGTGCCAGCTCACCACCCTCTAATGAGCAGTTCTTC
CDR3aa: CASSPPSNEQFF

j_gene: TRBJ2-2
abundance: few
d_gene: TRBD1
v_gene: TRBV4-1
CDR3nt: TGCGCCAGCAGTCCTCGGTTGGGCTTTGGCTCCGGGACAGGGGGGACCGGGGAGCTGTTTTTT
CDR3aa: CASSPRLGFGSGTGGTGELFF

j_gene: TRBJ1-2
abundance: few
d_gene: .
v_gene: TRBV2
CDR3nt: TGTGCCAGCAGTGAAGACCCAGGGGCTAACTATGGCTACACCTTC
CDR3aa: CASSEDPGANYGYTF

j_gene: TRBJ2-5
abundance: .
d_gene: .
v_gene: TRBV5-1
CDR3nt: TGCGCCAGCAGCTTGGCAACGGGAAGGGAGACCCAGTACTTC
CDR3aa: CASSLATGRETQYF

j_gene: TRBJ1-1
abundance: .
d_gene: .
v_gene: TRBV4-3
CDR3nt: TGCGCCAGCAGCCAAGATTCGGGGACCAAGACTGAAGCTTTCTTT
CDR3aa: CASSQDSGTKTEAFF

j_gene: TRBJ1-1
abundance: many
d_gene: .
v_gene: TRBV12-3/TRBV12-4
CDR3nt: TGTGCCAGCAGTTTAGCCCCCGGGATGAACACTGAAGCTTTCTTT
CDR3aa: CASSLAPGMNTEAFF

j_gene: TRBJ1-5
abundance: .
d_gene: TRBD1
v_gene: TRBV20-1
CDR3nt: TGCAGTGCTAGCCGGGACAGGGGCCGTCAGCCCCAGCATTTT
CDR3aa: CSASRDRGRQPQHF